The entry below describes one T cell receptor (beta chain). The germline V gene has CDR1 SGHRS and CDR2 YFSETQ. Trimming stripped 0 bases from V and 2 bases from J, with 8 bases between. CDR3 length equals 14 residues. The repertoire was sequenced with immunoSEQ multiplex PCR; TCRdb's copy has only in-frame clones and lacks some. The sample contains approximately 130,000 clones, roughly 97% of which appear only once. This entry is derived from a study of T cell changes during pregnancy in multiple sclerosis. V usage is TRBV5-1 and J usage is TRBJ1-2; D is unclear. The source was peripheral blood, collected after pregnancy. The clonotype comes from a female donor with multiple sclerosis, enrolled in a pregnancy study. In DNA, the CDR3 is TGCGCCAGCAGCTTGGAAGACGGGAACTATGGCTACACCTTC. Its protein product is CASSLEDGNYGYTF.